Following are 10 T cell receptor beta chains from one sample sequenced in a study of T cells in Graves' hyperthyroidism and ophthalmopathy. TCR beta CDR3 regions were amplified from RNA transcripts. Primed by the HTBI set, a first-round RT-PCR was run on the TCR CDR3. One entry per CDR3 protein results from TCRdb running MiXCR on the multiplex PCR reads. The sample has 250,000 to 400,000 distinct CDR3 sequences, approximately 15% seen once. Sequencing was done on a sample of blood. These receptors came from a woman aged 40-49 years with Graves' ophthalmopathy.

This clonotype was detected ten times or more. The rearrangement joins TRBV27 to TRBJ1-1, with D perhaps matching TRBD1 (6 bases). CDR1 is MNHEY and CDR2 is SMNVEV in the germline V gene (reference sequence). Trimming shortened V by 5 bases and J by 9 bases, and 13 bases separated the two germline ends. The CDR3 spans 12 residues. The chain's CDR3 is CASSPLQGKAFF. The DNA for the CDR3 is TGTGCCAGCAGTCCCCTACAGGGAAAAGCTTTCTTT.

This clonotype was detected only once. This could be a read error, since a much larger clone is one nucleotide away. The final CDR3 position lacks the conserved phenylalanine or tryptophan, pointing to a likely read error. J is TRBJ1-3 and V is TRBV2; D call uncertain. Germline V gives CDR1 SNHLY, CDR2 FYNNEI. Trimming took off 6 bases at V and 0 bases at J, with 9 bases between the two ends. The CDR3 loop spans 14 amino acids. CDR3 sequence reads: CASRATGSGNTIYL. The CDR3 bases are TGTGCCAGCAGGGCGACTGGCTCTGGAAACACCATATATCTT.

The table lists this clonotype with many counts. The chain uses TRBV20-1 and TRBJ2-3, with 7 bases lining up with TRBD2. This CDR3 is built from 19 residues. The junction had 20 bases not matched to a gene; V was cut back by 5 bases and J by 0 bases. CDR1 and CDR2 (germline): DFQATT, SNEGSKA (reference sequence). The CDR3, as DNA: TGCAGTGCTCAAGCTTACGGGGGGTCAAGGTTTTTGAGCACAGATACGCAGTATTTT. Translating it yields CSAQAYGGSRFLSTDTQYF.

In its sample, this clonotype was seen many times. CDR3 DNA: TGTGCCAGCAGTGCAGGGTACAATGAGCAGTTCTTC. The encoded protein is CASSAGYNEQFF. The rearrangement uses TRBV6-1 and TRBJ2-1; D may be TRBD1 (5 bases). The CDR3 is 12 amino acids. Trimming pared 4 bases from V and 4 bases from J, leaving 5 bases between. CDR1 MNHNS and CDR2 SASEGT come from the germline V gene.

There are many counts of this clonotype. V and J are TRBV19 and TRBJ1-2; 9 bases match TRBD1. CDR1 is LNHDA, CDR2 SQIVND, per germline (reference sequence). The CDR3 spans 16 residues. With V trimmed by 5 bases and J by 6 bases, 13 bases remained unmatched. This chain's CDR3 is CASSARGDRGVDGYTF. In nucleotides, the CDR3 is TGTGCCAGTAGTGCGCGGGGCGACAGGGGGGTTGATGGCTACACCTTC.

This clonotype was seen more than once but under ten times. The chain combines TRBV14 with TRBJ2-7, with 10 bases identical to TRBD2. Trimming cost V 1 base and J 8 bases; bases outside gene matches: 5. Germline V gene lookup returns CDR1 SGHDN and CDR2 FVKESK. This CDR3 spans 14 amino acids. The CDR3 sequence is CASSQALAGAQQYF. The CDR3 DNA reads as TGTGCCAGCAGCCAAGCTCTAGCGGGAGCCCAGCAGTACTTC.

This clonotype appeared a few times. This chain connects TRBV6-1 to TRBJ1-3; no firm D call. This CDR3 region has 13 residues. Germline loops: CDR1 MNHNS, CDR2 SASEGT. V was pared by 6 bases and J by 4 bases, with 10 bases between. The CDR3 sequence is CASRFRGGNTIYF. Here the CDR3 DNA reads TGTGCCAGCAGATTCCGGGGAGGAAACACCATATATTTT.

This clonotype was seen only a few times. The chain links TRBV19 to TRBJ1-5; unclear D gene. The length of the CDR3 is 15 residues. CDR1 and CDR2 (germline): LNHDA, SQIVND (reference sequence). V lost 6 bases and J lost 0, with 12 bases in between. Here the CDR3 DNA reads TGTGCCAGTAGATTGTGGGGTCGTAGCAATCAGCCCCAGCATTTT. Translating it yields CASRLWGRSNQPQHF.

This clonotype was found a few times. This rearrangement joins TRBV7-2 to TRBJ2-1; no reliable D call. Trimming removed 2 bases at V and 0 bases at J, with 11 bases between. The CDR3 extends over 16 amino acids. Germline V gives CDR1 SGHTA, CDR2 FQGNSA. CDR3 sequence (DNA): TGTGCCAGCAGCTTATTTGGCAGGAGCTCCTACAATGAGCAGTTCTTC. Amino acids: CASSLFGRSSYNEQFF.

This clonotype was detected ten times or more. V usage is TRBV20-1 and J usage is TRBJ1-5; tentative D call: TRBD1 (5 bases). Trimming stripped 7 bases from V and 3 bases from J, with 16 bases between. Germline values: CDR1 DFQATT, CDR2 SNEGSKA (reference sequence). The CDR3 runs to 14 residues. This CDR3 reads CSGKTGGNNQPQHF. CDR3 in DNA: TGCAGTGGGAAGACCGGGGGGAACAATCAGCCCCAGCATTTT.